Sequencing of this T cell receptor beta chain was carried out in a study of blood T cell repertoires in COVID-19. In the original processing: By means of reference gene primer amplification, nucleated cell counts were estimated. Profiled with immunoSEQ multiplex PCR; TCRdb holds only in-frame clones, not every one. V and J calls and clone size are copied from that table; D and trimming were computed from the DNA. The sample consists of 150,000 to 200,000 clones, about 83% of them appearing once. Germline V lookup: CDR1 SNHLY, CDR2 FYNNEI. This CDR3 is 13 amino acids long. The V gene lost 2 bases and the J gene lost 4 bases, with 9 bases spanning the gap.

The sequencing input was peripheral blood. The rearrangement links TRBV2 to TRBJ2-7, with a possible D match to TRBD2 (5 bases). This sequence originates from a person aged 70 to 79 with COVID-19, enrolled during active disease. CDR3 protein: CASSERGWYEQYF. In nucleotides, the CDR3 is TGTGCCAGCAGTGAACGGGGATGGTACGAGCAGTACTTC.